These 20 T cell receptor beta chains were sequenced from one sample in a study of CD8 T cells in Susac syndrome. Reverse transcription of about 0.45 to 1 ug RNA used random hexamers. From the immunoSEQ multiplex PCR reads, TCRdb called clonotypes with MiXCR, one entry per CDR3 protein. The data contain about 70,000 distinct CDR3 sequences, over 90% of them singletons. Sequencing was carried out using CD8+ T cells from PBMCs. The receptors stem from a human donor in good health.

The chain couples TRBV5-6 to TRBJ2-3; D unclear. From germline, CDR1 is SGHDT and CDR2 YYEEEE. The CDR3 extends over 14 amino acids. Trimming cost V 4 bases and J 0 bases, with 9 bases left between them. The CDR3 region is CASSQTSSTDTQYF. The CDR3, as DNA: TGTGCCAGCAGCCAAACCTCTAGCACAGATACGCAGTATTTT.

CDR3 nucleotides: TGTGCCAGCACCAGCGGGGTTACAGATACGCAGTATTTT. Translating gives CASTSGVTDTQYF. The gene calls are TRBV7-9 and TRBJ2-3, with 7 positions matching TRBD2. CDR3 length: 13 amino acids. The trim removed 7 bases at V and 3 bases at J, leaving 4 bases unmatched. In germline, CDR1 is SEHNR, CDR2 FQNEAQ (reference sequence). Full variable domain (outside the CDR3, taken from reference TRBV7-9 and TRBJ2-3): DTGVSQNPRHKITKRGQNVTFRCDPISEHNRLYWYRQTLGQGPEFLTYFQNEAQLEKSRLLSDRFSAERPKGSFSTLEIQRTEQGDSAMYLCASTSGVTDTQYFGPGTRLTVL.

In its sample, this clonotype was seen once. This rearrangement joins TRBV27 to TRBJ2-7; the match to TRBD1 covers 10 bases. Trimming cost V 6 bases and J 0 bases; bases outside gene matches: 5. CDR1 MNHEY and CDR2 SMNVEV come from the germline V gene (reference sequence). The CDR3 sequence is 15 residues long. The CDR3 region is CASRRTGGGSYEQYV. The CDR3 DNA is TGTGCCAGCAGGAGGACAGGGGGGGGCTCCTACGAGCAGTACGTC.

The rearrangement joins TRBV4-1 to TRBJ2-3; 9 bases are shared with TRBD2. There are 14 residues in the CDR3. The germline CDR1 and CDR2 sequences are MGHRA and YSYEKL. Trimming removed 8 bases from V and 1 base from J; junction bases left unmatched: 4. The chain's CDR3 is CASRRLAGTDTQYF. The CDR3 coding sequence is TGCGCCAGCCGTCGACTAGCGGGCACAGATACGCAGTATTTT.

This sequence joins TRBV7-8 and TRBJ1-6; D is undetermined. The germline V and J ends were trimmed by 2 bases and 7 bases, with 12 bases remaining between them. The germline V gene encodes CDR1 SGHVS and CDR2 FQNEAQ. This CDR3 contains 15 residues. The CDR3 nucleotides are TGTGCCAGCAGCTTACCCGCCCTTGTAAATTCACCCCTCCACTTT. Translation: CASSLPALVNSPLHF.

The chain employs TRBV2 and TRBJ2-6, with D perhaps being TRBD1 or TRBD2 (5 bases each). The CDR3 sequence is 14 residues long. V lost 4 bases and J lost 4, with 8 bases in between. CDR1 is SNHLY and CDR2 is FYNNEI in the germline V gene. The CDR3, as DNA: TGTGCCAGCAGTGGGGGACCCGGGGCCAACGTCCTGACTTTC. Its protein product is CASSGGPGANVLTF.

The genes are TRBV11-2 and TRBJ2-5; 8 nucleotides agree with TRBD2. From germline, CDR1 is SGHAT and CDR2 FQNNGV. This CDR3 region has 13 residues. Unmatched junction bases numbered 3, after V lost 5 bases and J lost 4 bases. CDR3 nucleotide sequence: TGTGCCAGCAGCGGGCTAGCGGGAGAGACCCAGTACTTC. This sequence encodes CASSGLAGETQYF. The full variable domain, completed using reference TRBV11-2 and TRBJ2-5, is EAGVAQSPRYKIIEKRQSVAFWCNPISGHATLYWYQQILGQGPKLLIQFQNNGVVDDSQLPKDRFSAERLKGVDSTLKIQPAKLEDSAVYLCASSGLAGETQYFGPGTRLLVL.

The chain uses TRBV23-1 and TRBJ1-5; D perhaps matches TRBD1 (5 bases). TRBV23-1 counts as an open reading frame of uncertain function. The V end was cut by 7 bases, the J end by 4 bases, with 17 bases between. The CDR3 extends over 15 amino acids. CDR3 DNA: TGCGCCAGCACCGAATCCGTGGGGGGTAATCAGCCCCAGCATTTT. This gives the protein CASTESVGGNQPQHF.

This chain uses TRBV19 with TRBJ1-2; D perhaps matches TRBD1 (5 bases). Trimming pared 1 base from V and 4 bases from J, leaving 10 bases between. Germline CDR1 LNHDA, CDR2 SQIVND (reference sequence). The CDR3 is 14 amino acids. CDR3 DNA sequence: TGTGCCAGTAGTATAGGGCCACAGGCCTATGGCTACACCTTC. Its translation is CASSIGPQAYGYTF.

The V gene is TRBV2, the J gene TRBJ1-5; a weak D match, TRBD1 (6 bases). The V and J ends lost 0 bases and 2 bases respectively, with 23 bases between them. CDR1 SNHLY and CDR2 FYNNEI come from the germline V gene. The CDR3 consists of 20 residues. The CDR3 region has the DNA TGTGCCAGCAGTGAAGCGTTAGGCCTCACAGGGTCGGGTGGCAATCAGCCCCAGCATTTT. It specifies CASSEALGLTGSGGNQPQHF.

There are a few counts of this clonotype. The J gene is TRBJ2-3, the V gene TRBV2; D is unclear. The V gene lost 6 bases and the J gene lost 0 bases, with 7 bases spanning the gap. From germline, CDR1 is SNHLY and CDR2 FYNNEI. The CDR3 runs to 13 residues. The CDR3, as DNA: TGTGCCAGCAGGCCCTCTAGCACAGATACGCAGTATTTT. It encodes CASRPSSTDTQYF. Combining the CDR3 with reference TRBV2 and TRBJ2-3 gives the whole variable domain EPEVTQTPSHQVTQMGQEVILRCVPISNHLYFYWYRQILGQKVEFLVSFYNNEISEKSEIFDDQFSVERPDGSNFTLKIRSTKLEDSAMYFCASRPSSTDTQYFGPGTRLTVL.

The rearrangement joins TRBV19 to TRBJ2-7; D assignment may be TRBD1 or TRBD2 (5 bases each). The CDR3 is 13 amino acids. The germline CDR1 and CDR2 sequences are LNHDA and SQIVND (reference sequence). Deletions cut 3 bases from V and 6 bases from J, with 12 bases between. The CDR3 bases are TGTGCCAGTAGTATCGGTCCGGGGCGCGAGCAGTACTTC. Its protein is CASSIGPGREQYF.

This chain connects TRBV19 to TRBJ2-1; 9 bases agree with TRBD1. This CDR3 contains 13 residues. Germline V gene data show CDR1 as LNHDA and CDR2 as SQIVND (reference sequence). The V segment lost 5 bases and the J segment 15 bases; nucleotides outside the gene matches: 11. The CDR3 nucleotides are TGTGCCAGTAGTTTATCTACCGGGACAGGGTGGTTCTTC. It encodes CASSLSTGTGWFF.

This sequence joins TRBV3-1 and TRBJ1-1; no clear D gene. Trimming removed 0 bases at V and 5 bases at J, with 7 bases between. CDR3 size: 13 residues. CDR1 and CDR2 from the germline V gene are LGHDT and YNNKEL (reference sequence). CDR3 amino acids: CASSQEYRTEAFF. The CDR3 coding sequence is TGTGCCAGCAGCCAAGAATATCGGACTGAAGCTTTCTTT.

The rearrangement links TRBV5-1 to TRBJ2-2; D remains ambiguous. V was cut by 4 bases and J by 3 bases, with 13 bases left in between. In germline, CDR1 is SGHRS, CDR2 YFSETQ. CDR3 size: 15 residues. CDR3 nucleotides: TGCGCCAGCAGCCACGTCGGGTCGTACACCGGGGAGCTGTTTTTT. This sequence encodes CASSHVGSYTGELFF.

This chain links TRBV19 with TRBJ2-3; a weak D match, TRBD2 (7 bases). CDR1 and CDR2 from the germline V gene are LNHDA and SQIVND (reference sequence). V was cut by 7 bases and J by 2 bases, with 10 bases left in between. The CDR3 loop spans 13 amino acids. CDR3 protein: CASKGGPTDTQYF. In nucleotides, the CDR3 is TGTGCCAGTAAGGGGGGGCCCACAGATACGCAGTATTTT.

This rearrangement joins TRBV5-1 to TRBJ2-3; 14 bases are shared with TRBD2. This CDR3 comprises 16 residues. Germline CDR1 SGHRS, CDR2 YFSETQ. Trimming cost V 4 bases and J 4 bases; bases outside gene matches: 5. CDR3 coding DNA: TGCGCCAGCAGCCCGGGACTAGCGGGGGACGCAGATACGCAGTATTTT. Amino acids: CASSPGLAGDADTQYF. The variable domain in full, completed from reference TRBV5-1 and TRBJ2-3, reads KAGVTQTPRYLIKTRGQQVTLSCSPISGHRSVSWYQQTPGQGLQFLFEYFSETQRNKGNFPGRFSGRQFSNSRSEMNVSTLELGDSALYLCASSPGLAGDADTQYFGPGTRLTVL.

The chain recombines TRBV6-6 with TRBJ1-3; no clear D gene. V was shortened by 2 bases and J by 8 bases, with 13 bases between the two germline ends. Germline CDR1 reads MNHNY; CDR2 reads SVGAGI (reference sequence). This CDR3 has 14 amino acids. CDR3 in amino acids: CASSYLLYRDTIYF. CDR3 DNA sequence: TGTGCCAGCAGTTACCTTCTTTACAGAGACACCATATATTTT.

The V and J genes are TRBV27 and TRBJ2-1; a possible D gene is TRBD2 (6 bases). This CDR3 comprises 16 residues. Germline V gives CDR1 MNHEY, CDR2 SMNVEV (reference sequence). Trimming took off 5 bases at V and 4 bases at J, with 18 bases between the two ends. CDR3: CASSPLLALSYNEQFF. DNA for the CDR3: TGTGCCAGCAGTCCGTTACTAGCCCTATCTTACAATGAGCAGTTCTTC.

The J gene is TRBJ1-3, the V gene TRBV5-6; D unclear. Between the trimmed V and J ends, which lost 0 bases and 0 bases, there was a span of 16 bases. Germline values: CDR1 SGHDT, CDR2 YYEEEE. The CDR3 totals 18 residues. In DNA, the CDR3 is TGTGCCAGCAGCTTGGCATGGGGAGACGGGAGCTCTGGAAACACCATATATTTT. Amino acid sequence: CASSLAWGDGSSGNTIYF.